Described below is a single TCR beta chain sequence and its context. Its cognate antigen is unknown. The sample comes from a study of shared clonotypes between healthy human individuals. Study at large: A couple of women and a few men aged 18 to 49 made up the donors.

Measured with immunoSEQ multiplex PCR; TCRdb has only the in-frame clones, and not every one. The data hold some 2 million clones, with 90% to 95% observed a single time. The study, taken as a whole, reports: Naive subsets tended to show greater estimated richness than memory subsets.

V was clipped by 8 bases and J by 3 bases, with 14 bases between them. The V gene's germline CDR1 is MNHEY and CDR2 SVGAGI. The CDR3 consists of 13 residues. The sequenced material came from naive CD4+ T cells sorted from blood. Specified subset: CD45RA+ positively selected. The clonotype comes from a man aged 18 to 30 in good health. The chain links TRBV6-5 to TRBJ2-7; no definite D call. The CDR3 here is CASEKPGGYEQYF. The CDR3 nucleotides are TGTGCCAGCGAAAAGCCGGGTGGCTACGAGCAGTACTTC.